This T cell receptor beta chain was found in a study of T cell responses to AZD1222 COVID-19 vaccine. Study-wide points: Most donors were white British, females outnumbered males, and clonal diversity was possibly underestimated. Seropositivity was recorded at baseline in only five to seven AZD1222 recipients. Recipients of two AZD1222 doses showed rising Spike-specific TCR breadth and depth. Repertoires were sampled only after the peak T cell response.

This clone is labeled as medium-sized (0.01 to 0.1%). Antigen specificity is unknown. Libraries were prepared by immunoSEQ multiplex PCR; TCRdb keeps only in-frame clonotypes and omits some of them. The table includes about 56,000 clones, 80% detected once. Germline V lookup: CDR1 SGHTA, CDR2 FQGNSA. The germline V and J ends were trimmed by 5 bases and 1 base, with 11 bases remaining between them. The CDR3 sequence is 14 residues long. The receptor was derived from an adult who received the AZD1222 COVID-19 vaccine. Source: peripheral blood, taken 28 days after the second AZD1222 dose. The gene calls are TRBV7-2 and TRBJ1-1, with D maybe TRBD1 (5 bases). The CDR3 DNA reads TGTGCCAGCAGCCTGGGGGTCGGGAACACTGAAGCTTTCTTT. Residues: CASSLGVGNTEAFF.